This record covers a single T cell receptor beta chain. Its antigen is currently not known. There are no base qualities to consult, and no much larger clone falls within one base. All of the isolated RNA was reverse transcribed with the High Capacity cDNA Reverse Transcription Kit, so expressed TCRB transcripts were sequenced. Survey-depth immunoSEQ sequencing was performed on stem cell-like memory T cell samples, with an average of about 1.01 million total reads per sample. Sorted cells were lysed in RLT buffer, and RNA was extracted using DNase-treated RNeasy Micro or Mini kits according to cell number. To prevent cross-contamination, each cell subset was processed individually, whereas patient and healthy donor samples were processed jointly. Using the immunoSEQ multiplex PCR, TCRB sequences were amplified from cDNA into 87-bp fragments spanning the CDR3 region. Sequencing of the amplicons was done on the Illumina HiSeq platform. From the authors' description of their analysis: PCR bias was computationally corrected using synthetic template baselines, reads within Hamming distance 2 were collapsed, and singletons that could not be merged were discarded. Reads were aligned against IMGT to assign V, D and J genes, CDR3 length and insertions or deletions at six rearrangement sites. Within each subset, clonotype counts were normalized to the number of sorted cells before true diversity and Gini coefficients were calculated with the tcR R package. Repertoire sharing was quantified using the overlap coefficient calculated on TCRB nucleotide sequences. TCRdb retrieved this table from immuneACCESS and kept in-frame rearrangements only. Not all clones are present; in checked studies, unresolved V genes account for under half, and no reason is known for the remainder. The V and J calls and clone size come from that table; D and trimming were worked out from the DNA. Across this sample there are tens of thousands of clones, with around a third seen only once. The top ten clones comprise 0.4% to 0.55% of the sample.

The entry originates in a study of beta chain features in type 1 diabetes listed by TCRdb under 2018. Looking at the study overall: Mean age, gender distribution, total cell number and subset yield were not different between patients and healthy donors. Across all samples, approximately 100 million sorted cells were examined, and cell number per subset correlated strongly with RNA yield. In the study, TCRB repertoires of sorted circulating CD4+ T cell subsets from recently diagnosed type 1 diabetes patients were compared with those of matched healthy donors. Naive and central memory subsets were obtained from all 30 or so donors, but regulatory and stem cell-like memory subsets were isolated from only 8 patients and roughly 8 healthy donors.

A distance of 18 bases separates the germline ends of V and J, which lose 4 bases and 5 bases respectively. CDR1 and CDR2 (SGDLS, YYNGEE) derive from the germline V gene. The CDR3 runs 16 amino acids, cysteine and phenylalanine included. CDR3 DNA only is kept here, 48 bases in frame from base 1. What the work shows at the level of the full study, not this receptor alone: Because cDNA was sequenced instead of genomic DNA, activated cells with high expression could be over-represented, although the groups did not differ in activation or CD3 levels. Naive, central memory and regulatory TCRB repertoires appeared to be more alike among patients than among healthy donors. Shorter templates might be favored by PCR, yet because patient and control samples were amplified and corrected together, any such skew would affect both groups equally. At VDJ recombination sites, type 1 diabetes patients had fewer insertions and more deleted nucleotides, which implies abnormalities in thymic rearrangement. In all four CD4+ subsets, TCRB CDR3 length was moderately but significantly shorter in type 1 diabetes patients. Because the HLA sub-analyses included only small numbers of individuals, any influence of HLA type on TCRB rearrangement was left unresolved.

From each donor, a single peripheral blood sample of approximately 110 mL on average was drawn into heparinised tubes. A BD FACSAria II was used to sort naive, central memory, regulatory and stem cell-like memory CD4+ T cells with a panel that included CD45RO, CCR7, CD25, CD127, CD95 and CD27. Purity was above 98% for every sorted population. PBMCs were isolated immediately by Lymphoprep density gradient centrifugation and stained directly without culture. Samples were stained and sorted in pairs, with one healthy donor and one patient per experiment, so that batch effects were minimized. Sequenced: stem cell memory CD4+ T cells from blood. The label giving this sample's cell subset or site can be read as: stem cell-like memory CD4+ T cells. The clonotype comes from a woman between 18 and 30 years old in good health. Recombination connected TRBV9 to TRBJ2-2, with TRBD1 tentatively as D gene (6 bases match). In nucleotides, the sequence is TGTGCCAGCAGCCCGATGCCGGGACACCTGACCGGGGAGCTGTTTTTT. Translation gives CASSPMPGHLTGELFF.